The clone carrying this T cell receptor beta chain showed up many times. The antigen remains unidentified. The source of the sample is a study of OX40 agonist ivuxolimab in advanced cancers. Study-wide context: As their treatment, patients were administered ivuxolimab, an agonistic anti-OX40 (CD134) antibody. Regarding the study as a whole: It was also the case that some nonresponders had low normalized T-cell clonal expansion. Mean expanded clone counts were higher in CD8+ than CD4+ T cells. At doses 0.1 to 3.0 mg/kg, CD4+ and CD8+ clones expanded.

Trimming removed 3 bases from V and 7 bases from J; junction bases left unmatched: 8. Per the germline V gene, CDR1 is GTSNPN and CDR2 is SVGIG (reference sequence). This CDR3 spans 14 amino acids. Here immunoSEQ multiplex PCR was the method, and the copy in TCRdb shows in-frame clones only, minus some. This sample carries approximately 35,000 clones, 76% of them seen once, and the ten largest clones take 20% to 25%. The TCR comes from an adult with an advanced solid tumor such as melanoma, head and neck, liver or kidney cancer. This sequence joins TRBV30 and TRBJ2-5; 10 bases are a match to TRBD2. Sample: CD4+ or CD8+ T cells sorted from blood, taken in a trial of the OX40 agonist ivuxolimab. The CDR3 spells CAWRSELAGRTQYF. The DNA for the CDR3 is TGTGCCTGGAGGTCTGAACTAGCGGGGAGGACCCAGTACTTC. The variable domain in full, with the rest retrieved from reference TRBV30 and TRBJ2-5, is SQTIHQWPATLVQPVGSPLSLECTVEGTSNPNLYWYRQAAGRGLQLLFYSVGIGQISSEVPQNLSASRPQDRQFILSSKKLLLSDSGFYLCAWRSELAGRTQYFGPGTRLLVL.